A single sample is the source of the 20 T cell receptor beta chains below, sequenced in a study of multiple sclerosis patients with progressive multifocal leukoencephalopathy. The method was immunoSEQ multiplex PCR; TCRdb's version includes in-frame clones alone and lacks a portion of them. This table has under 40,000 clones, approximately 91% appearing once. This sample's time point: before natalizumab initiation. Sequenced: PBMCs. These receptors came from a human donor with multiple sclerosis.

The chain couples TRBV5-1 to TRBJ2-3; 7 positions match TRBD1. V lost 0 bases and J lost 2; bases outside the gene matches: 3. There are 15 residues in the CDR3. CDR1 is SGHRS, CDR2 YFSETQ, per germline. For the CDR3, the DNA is TGCGCCAGCAGCTTGGGACAGGGACACACAGATACGCAGTATTTT. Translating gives CASSLGQGHTDTQYF.

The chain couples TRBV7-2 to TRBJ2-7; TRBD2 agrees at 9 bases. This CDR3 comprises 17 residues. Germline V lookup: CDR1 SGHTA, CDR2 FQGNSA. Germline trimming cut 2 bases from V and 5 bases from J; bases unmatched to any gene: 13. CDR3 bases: TGTGCCAGCAGCTTAACTGGCGGGAGGGCTTCCGGCAACGAGCAGTACTTC. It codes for CASSLTGGRASGNEQYF. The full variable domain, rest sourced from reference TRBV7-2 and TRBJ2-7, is GAGVSQSPSNKVTEKGKDVELRCDPISGHTALYWYRQSLGQGLEFLIYFQGNSAPDKSGLPSDRFSAERTGGSVSTLTIQRTQQEDSAVYLCASSLTGGRASGNEQYFGPGTRLTVT.

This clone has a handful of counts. This chain's CDR3 is CSARGDNEQFF. CDR3 sequence (DNA): TGCAGTGCTAGAGGGGACAATGAGCAGTTCTTC. The chain couples TRBV20-1 to TRBJ2-1; D unclear. V gave up 1 base and J gave up 5 bases, with 3 bases separating them. This CDR3 is 11 amino acids long. Per germline, CDR1 DFQATT and CDR2 SNEGSKA (reference sequence).

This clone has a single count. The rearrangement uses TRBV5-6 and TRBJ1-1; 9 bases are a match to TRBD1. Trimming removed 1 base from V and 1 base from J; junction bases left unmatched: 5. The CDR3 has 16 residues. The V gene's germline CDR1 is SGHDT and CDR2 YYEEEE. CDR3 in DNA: TGTGCCAGCAGCTTGTACAGGGGGCGGTCGAACACTGAAGCTTTCTTT. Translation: CASSLYRGRSNTEAFF.

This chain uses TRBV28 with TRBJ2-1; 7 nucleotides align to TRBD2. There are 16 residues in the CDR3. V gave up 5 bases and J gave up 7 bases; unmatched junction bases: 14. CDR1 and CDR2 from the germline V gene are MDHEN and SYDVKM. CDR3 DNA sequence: TGTGCCAGCAGTCTCCCGGGGCGGGAGCTGGATAATGAGCAGTTCTTC. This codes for CASSLPGRELDNEQFF.

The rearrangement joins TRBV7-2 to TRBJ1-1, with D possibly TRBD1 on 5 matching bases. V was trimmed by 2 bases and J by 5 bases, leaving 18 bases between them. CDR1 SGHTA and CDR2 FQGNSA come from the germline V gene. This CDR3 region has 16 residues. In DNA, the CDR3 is TGTGCCAGCAGCTTAAGCTCTCAGTGGGGGAGAACTGAAGCTTTCTTT. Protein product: CASSLSSQWGRTEAFF.

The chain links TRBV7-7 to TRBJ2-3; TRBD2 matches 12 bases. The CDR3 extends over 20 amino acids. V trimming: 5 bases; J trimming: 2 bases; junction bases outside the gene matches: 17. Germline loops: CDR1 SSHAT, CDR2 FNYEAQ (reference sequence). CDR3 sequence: CASSPRPSSGRALNTDTQYF. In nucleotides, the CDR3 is TGTGCCAGCAGCCCCCGCCCCTCTAGCGGGAGGGCCTTAAACACAGATACGCAGTATTTT.

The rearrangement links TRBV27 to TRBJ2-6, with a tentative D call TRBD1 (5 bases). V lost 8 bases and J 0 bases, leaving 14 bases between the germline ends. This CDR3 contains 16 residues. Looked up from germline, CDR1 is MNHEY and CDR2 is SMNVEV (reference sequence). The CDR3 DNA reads TGTGCCAGCGGTGGACACCCCGGCTCTGGGGCCAACGTCCTGACTTTC. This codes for CASGGHPGSGANVLTF.

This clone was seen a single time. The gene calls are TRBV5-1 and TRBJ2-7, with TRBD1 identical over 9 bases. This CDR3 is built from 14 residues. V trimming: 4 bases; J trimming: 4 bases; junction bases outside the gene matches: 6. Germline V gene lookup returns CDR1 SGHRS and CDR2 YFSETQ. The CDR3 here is CASSPRTGEYEQYF. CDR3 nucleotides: TGCGCCAGCAGCCCTCGGACAGGGGAGTACGAGCAGTACTTC.

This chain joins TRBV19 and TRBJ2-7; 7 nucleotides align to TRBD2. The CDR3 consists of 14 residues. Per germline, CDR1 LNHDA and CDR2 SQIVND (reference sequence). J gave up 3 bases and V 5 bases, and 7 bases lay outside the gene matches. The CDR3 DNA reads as TGTGCCAGTAGTGCCGGGGGGATCGTCTACGAGCAGTACTTC. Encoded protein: CASSAGGIVYEQYF.

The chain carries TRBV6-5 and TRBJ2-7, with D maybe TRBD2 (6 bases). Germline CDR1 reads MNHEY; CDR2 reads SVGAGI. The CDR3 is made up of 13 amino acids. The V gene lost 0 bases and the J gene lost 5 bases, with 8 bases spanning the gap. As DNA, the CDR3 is TGTGCCAGCAGTTACTCGCGGGGACACGAGCAGTACTTC. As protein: CASSYSRGHEQYF.

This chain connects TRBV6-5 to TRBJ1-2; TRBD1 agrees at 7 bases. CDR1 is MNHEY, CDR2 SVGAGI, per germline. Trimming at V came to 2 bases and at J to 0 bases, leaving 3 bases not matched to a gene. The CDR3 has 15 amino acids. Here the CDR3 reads CASSYGTESNYGYTF. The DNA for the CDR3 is TGTGCCAGCAGTTACGGGACAGAATCTAACTATGGCTACACCTTC.

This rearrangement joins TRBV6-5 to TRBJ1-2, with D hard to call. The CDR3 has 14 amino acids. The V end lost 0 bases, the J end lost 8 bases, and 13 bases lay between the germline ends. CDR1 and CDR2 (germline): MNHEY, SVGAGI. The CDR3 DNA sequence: TGTGCCAGCAGTTACTCACACCCGGCGGGCGGCTACACCTTC. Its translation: CASSYSHPAGGYTF.

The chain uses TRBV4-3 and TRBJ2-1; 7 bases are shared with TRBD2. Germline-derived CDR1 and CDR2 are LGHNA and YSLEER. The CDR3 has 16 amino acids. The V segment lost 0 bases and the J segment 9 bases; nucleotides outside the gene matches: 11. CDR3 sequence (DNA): TGCGCCAGCAGCCAAGATCCGGGCGGGAGTGGATCTGAGCAGTTCTTC. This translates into CASSQDPGGSGSEQFF.

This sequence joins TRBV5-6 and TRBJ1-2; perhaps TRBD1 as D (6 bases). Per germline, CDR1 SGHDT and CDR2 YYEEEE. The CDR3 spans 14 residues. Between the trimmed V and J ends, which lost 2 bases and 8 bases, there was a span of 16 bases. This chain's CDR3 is CASSLSGETRGYTF. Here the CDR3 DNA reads TGTGCCAGCAGCTTATCAGGGGAAACGAGGGGCTACACCTTC.

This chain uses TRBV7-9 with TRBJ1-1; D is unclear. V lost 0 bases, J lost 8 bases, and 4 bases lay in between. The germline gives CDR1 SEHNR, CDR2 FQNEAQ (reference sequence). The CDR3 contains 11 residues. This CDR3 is CASSLAGEAFF. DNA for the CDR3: TGTGCCAGCAGCTTAGCGGGAGAAGCTTTCTTT.

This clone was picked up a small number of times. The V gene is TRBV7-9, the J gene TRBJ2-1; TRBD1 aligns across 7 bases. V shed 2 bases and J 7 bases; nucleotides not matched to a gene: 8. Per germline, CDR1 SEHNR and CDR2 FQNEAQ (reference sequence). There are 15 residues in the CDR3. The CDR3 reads CASSLRRAGGNEQFF. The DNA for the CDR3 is TGTGCCAGCAGCTTAAGGAGAGCAGGGGGAAATGAGCAGTTCTTC.

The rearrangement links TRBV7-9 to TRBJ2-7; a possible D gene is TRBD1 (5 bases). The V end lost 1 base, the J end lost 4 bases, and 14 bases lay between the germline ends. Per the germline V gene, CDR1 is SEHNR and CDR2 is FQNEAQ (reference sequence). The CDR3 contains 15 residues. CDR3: CASSLDRQTLYEQYF. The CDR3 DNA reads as TGTGCCAGCAGCTTAGATAGACAGACGCTTTACGAGCAGTACTTC.

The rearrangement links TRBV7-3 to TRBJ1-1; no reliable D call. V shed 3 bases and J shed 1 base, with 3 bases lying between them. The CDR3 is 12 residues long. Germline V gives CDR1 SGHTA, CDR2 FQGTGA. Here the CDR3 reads CASSFGNTEAFF. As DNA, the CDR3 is TGTGCCAGCAGCTTTGGGAACACTGAAGCTTTCTTT.

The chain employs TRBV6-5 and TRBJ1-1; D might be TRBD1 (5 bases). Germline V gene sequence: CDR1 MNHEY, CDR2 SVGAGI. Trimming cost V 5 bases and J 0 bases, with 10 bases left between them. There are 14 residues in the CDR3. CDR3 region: CASSAGRMNTEAFF. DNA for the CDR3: TGTGCCAGCAGTGCGGGACGGATGAACACTGAAGCTTTCTTT.